This T cell receptor beta chain was identified during a study of T cell changes during pregnancy in multiple sclerosis. This table comes from immunoSEQ multiplex PCR, and its TCRdb copy is limited to in-frame clones, with some not included. The sample carries more than 55,000 clones, 75% to 95% recorded once. Germline CDR1 and CDR2: MDHEN and SYDVKM. CDR3 length: 17 residues. The germline V and J ends were trimmed by 4 bases and 0 bases, with 15 bases remaining between them. This clone was observed once. The chain combines TRBV28 with TRBJ1-4, with D unclear. The origin of this receptor is a female donor in good health, enrolled as a control in a pregnancy study. The sample consisted of peripheral blood, taken in the first trimester of pregnancy. The CDR3 DNA reads as TGTGCCAGCAGTTCACCTTGGGCGGGTTCAACTAATGAAAAACTGTTTTTT. Translation gives CASSSPWAGSTNEKLFF. The full variable domain, completed using reference TRBV28 and TRBJ1-4, is DVKVTQSSRYLVKRTGEKVFLECVQDMDHENMFWYRQDPGLGLRLIYFSYDVKMKEKGDIPEGYSVSREKKERFSLILESASTNQTSMYLCASSSPWAGSTNEKLFFGSGTQLSVL.